This TCR beta chain emerged from a study of blood T cell repertoires in COVID-19. Study-level information: The United States, Italy and Spain supplied acute and convalescent COVID-19 samples. PBMCs, B-cell-depleted T cells, or T cells provided the cDNA or gDNA that made up the material.

Authors' data handling: Researchers report that nucleated cell counts were estimated from reference gene primer amplification. This table comes from immunoSEQ multiplex PCR, and its TCRdb copy is limited to in-frame clones, with some not included. The D gene and trimming were derived from the DNA, and the V and J assignments and clone size from that table. The profile covers 300,000 to 350,000 clones, with around 83% appearing a single time and 2.5% to 3% taken by the ten largest. This clonotype was obtained from a man aged 25 to 40 with active or convalescent COVID-19. The specimen was peripheral blood.

CDR3 sequence (DNA): TGTGCCACCCCCTATGAACAGGGACTGTTTTTT. It is translated as CATPYEQGLFF. This chain joins TRBV24-1 and TRBJ1-4; D perhaps matches TRBD1 (6 bases). Germline V lookup: CDR1 KGHDR, CDR2 SFDVKD. This CDR3 region has 11 residues. The germline V and J ends were trimmed by 9 bases and 13 bases, with 14 bases remaining between them.